What follows are 23 T cell receptor beta chains derived from one specimen sequenced in a study of blood T cell repertoires in COVID-19. Only in-frame clones appear in the TCRdb table, and some are missing; sequencing was by immunoSEQ multiplex PCR. This sample has 350,000 to 450,000 clones; roughly 88% occur once, and the top ten carry about 1.4%. Sequencing was performed on PBMCs or T cells enriched from blood (not recorded which). Receptor source: a woman aged 18-29 years who had been exposed to COVID-19.

V usage is TRBV27 and J usage is TRBJ2-7; perhaps TRBD1 as D (5 bases). The CDR3 consists of 13 residues. The V end was cut by 3 bases, the J end by 4 bases, with 10 bases between. CDR1 and CDR2 (germline): MNHEY, SMNVEV (reference sequence). DNA for the CDR3: TGTGCCAGCAGTTTTAGGGCAGGGTACGAGCAGTACTTC. Residues: CASSFRAGYEQYF.

The chain carries TRBV25-1 and TRBJ2-3; no clear D gene. The CDR3 extends over 13 amino acids. Looked up from germline, CDR1 is MGHDK and CDR2 is SYGVNS. V was trimmed by 0 bases and J by 3 bases, leaving 4 bases between them. CDR3 sequence reads: CASSEYRTDTQYF. The CDR3 nucleotides read TGTGCCAGCAGTGAATATCGGACAGATACGCAGTATTTT.

The V and J genes are TRBV30 and TRBJ2-7, with 8 bases fitting TRBD2. Unmatched junction bases numbered 7, after V lost 2 bases and J lost 4 bases. The CDR3 contains 14 residues. Per the germline V gene, CDR1 is GTSNPN and CDR2 is SVGIG (reference sequence). DNA of the CDR3: TGTGCCTGGAGTACCGGGACTAGTATATACGAGCAGTACTTC. Translation: CAWSTGTSIYEQYF.

The chain joins TRBV28 to TRBJ2-7, with 9 positions matching TRBD1. Germline V CDR1 and CDR2: MDHEN, SYDVKM. The V segment lost 7 bases and the J segment 5 bases; nucleotides outside the gene matches: 9. The CDR3 loop spans 14 amino acids. The CDR3 loop reads CASKRDRVVDEQYF. In DNA, the CDR3 is TGTGCCAGCAAAAGGGACAGGGTGGTGGACGAGCAGTACTTC.

The V call is TRBV9, the J call TRBJ1-2; D is perhaps TRBD1 (6 bases). The ends were cut back, 0 bases at V and 3 bases at J, with 9 bases in the middle. This CDR3 has 14 residues. Per the germline V gene, CDR1 is SGDLS and CDR2 is YYNGEE. Written as DNA, the CDR3 is TGTGCCAGCAGCGTAGGGGGGCTGGACTATGGCTACACCTTC. It is translated as CASSVGGLDYGYTF.

The chain has TRBV2 and TRBJ2-7; D is unclear. Trimming removed 7 bases at V and 1 base at J, with 11 bases between. There are 13 residues in the CDR3. The germline V gene encodes CDR1 SNHLY and CDR2 FYNNEI. In nucleotides, the CDR3 is TGTGCCAGCACAAAAGGAGAGTCCTACGAGCAGTACTTC. This encodes CASTKGESYEQYF. Full variable domain (remainder filled in from reference TRBV2 and TRBJ2-7): EPEVTQTPSHQVTQMGQEVILRCVPISNHLYFYWYRQILGQKVEFLVSFYNNEISEKSEIFDDQFSVERPDGSNFTLKIRSTKLEDSAMYFCASTKGESYEQYFGPGTRLTVT.

The J gene is TRBJ2-2, the V gene TRBV5-1; a weak D match, TRBD1 (6 bases). This CDR3 is 15 amino acids long. Germline V lookup: CDR1 SGHRS, CDR2 YFSETQ. V was shortened by 4 bases and J by 1 base, with 11 bases between the two germline ends. The CDR3 loop reads CASSPEGGNTGELFF. The DNA for the CDR3 is TGCGCCAGCAGCCCCGAAGGGGGGAACACCGGGGAGCTGTTTTTT.

The chain combines TRBV15 with TRBJ2-3; 8 nucleotides align to TRBD2. Unmatched junction bases numbered 14, after V lost 4 bases and J lost 8 bases. Germline-derived CDR1 and CDR2 are LNHNV and YYDKDF (reference sequence). CDR3 size: 16 residues. The CDR3 DNA reads as TGTGCCACCAGCATATTTTCGGCGGGGGGATCGTTTACGCAGTATTTT. Translation: CATSIFSAGGSFTQYF. The complete variable domain, with remaining parts taken from reference TRBV15 and TRBJ2-3, reads DAMVIQNPRYQVTQFGKPVTLSCSQTLNHNVMYWYQQKSSQAPKLLFHYYDKDFNNEADTPDNFQSRRPNTSFCFLDIRSPGLGDTAMYLCATSIFSAGGSFTQYFGPGTRLTVL.

The chain links TRBV6-5 to TRBJ2-7, with TRBD2 identical over 8 bases. The germline CDR1 and CDR2 sequences are MNHEY and SVGAGI. The CDR3 totals 15 residues. With 4 bases clipped from V and 0 bases from J, the junction kept 5 bases outside the gene matches. In DNA, the CDR3 is TGTGCCAGCAGTTCGGCGGGAGGTCACTCCTACGAGCAGTACTTC. This translates into CASSSAGGHSYEQYF.

The DNA for the CDR3 is TGTGCCAGCAGCTCGTCCGGGAGGCAGTACTTC. Its protein is CASSSSGRQYF. The rearrangement uses TRBV13 and TRBJ2-7, with TRBD2 as a possible D gene (6 bases). This CDR3 comprises 11 residues. Germline CDR1 PRHDT, CDR2 FYEKMQ (reference sequence). The V and J ends lost 4 bases and 9 bases respectively, with 10 bases between them.

As concerns this clone: An end of the junction differs from the germline gene, which may be a read error. V is TRBV7-8 and J is TRBJ2-7; the match to TRBD2 covers 10 bases. CDR3 length: 19 residues. Germline loops: CDR1 SGHVS, CDR2 FQNEAQ. This CDR3 is CASSLGRGLAPQSAYEQYF. CDR3 nucleotide sequence: TGTGCCAGCAGTTTAGGGAGGGGACTAGCGCCACAATCGGCTTACGAGCAGTACTTC.

J is TRBJ2-5 and V is TRBV3-1 (or the pseudogene TRBV3-2); TRBD2 matches at 9 bases. The V segment lost 0 bases and the J segment 5 bases; nucleotides outside the gene matches: 7. Germline assignment: CDR1 LGHDT and CDR2 YNNKEL (reference sequence). The CDR3 has 16 residues. The DNA for the CDR3 is TGTGCCAGCAGCCAAGATGGCGGGGGGGCCTGGGAGACCCAGTACTTC. This gives the protein CASSQDGGGAWETQYF.

The V gene is TRBV28, the J gene TRBJ1-6, with a tentative D call TRBD1 (5 bases). The CDR3 has 14 residues. CDR1 and CDR2 (germline): MDHEN, SYDVKM. V was shortened by 6 bases and J by 7 bases, with 13 bases between the two germline ends. Here the CDR3 DNA reads TGTGCCAGCAGCCGAACCGCAGGGAATTCACCCCTCCACTTT. Encoded protein: CASSRTAGNSPLHF.

The chain uses TRBV4-2 and TRBJ1-3, with TRBD1 matching 7 bases. Trimming took 3 bases from V and 2 from J; bases not matched to a gene: 10. The CDR3 totals 17 residues. Germline CDR1 is LGHNA and CDR2 is YNFKEQ. CDR3 region: CASSHDAPGTAGNTIYF. The CDR3 region has the DNA TGTGCCAGCAGCCATGATGCTCCCGGGACAGCTGGAAACACCATATATTTT.

For the CDR3, the DNA is TGTGCCAGTAGTGACAGGCAAAATTCACCCCTCCACTTT. It translates to CASSDRQNSPLHF. The genes are TRBV19 and TRBJ1-6; D is possibly TRBD1 (6 bases). The V end lost 5 bases, the J end lost 7 bases, and 9 bases lay between the germline ends. The CDR3 is made up of 13 amino acids. Germline V gene sequence: CDR1 LNHDA, CDR2 SQIVND (reference sequence).

The V gene is TRBV6-1, the J gene TRBJ1-5, with no clear D. V lost 2 bases, J lost 0 bases, and 11 bases lay in between. Germline values: CDR1 MNHNS, CDR2 SASEGT. This CDR3 region has 16 residues. The CDR3 loop reads CASSETLPYSNQPQHF. CDR3 in DNA: TGTGCCAGCAGTGAAACCCTGCCCTATAGCAATCAGCCCCAGCATTTT.

V usage is TRBV9 and J usage is TRBJ2-7; 9 bases fit TRBD1. The V and J ends lost 4 bases and 7 bases, in that order; junction bases with no gene match: 12. The germline gives CDR1 SGDLS, CDR2 YYNGEE. The CDR3 loop spans 15 amino acids. The CDR3 DNA reads TGTGCCAGCAGCCCCACCGGGACAGGGCTCTTTGAGCAGTACTTC. As protein: CASSPTGTGLFEQYF.

V gene TRBV5-5 combines with J gene TRBJ2-1; 10 bases agree with TRBD1. V lost 4 bases to trimming and J lost 2 bases; unmatched junction nucleotides: 3. Germline values: CDR1 SGHKS, CDR2 YYEKEE (reference sequence). This CDR3 region has 15 residues. The CDR3 region has the DNA TGTGCCAGCAGCCTTGACAGGGGGCCCTACAATGAGCAGTTCTTC. Its translation: CASSLDRGPYNEQFF.

V gene TRBV19 combines with J gene TRBJ2-1; TRBD2 matches 8 bases. Per the germline V gene, CDR1 is LNHDA and CDR2 is SQIVND (reference sequence). Losses at the gene ends were 10 bases for V and 0 bases for J; bases not matched to a gene: 8. CDR3 length: 15 amino acids. For the CDR3, the DNA is TGTGCCACAGACAGCGGGGGAAGCTCCTACAATGAGCAGTTCTTC. As protein: CATDSGGSSYNEQFF.

The rearrangement links TRBV21-1 to TRBJ1-4; the DNA was not used to check the table's D call, TRBD1. TRBV21-1 is assigned pseudogene status. The CDR3 length is 12 residues. In DNA, the CDR3 is TGTGCCAGCAGCAAAGAGACAGGTGTGGTGTTTTTT. It translates to CASSKETGVVFF.

The chain couples TRBV10-3 to TRBJ2-1; a possible D gene is TRBD2 (6 bases). This CDR3 has 13 amino acids. Germline CDR1 reads ENHRY; CDR2 reads SYGVKD. V was cut by 3 bases and J by 12 bases, with 15 bases left in between. For the CDR3, the DNA is TGTGCCATCAGTGAACAGGCCGGGAGTGGGCAGTTCTTC. Its protein product is CAISEQAGSGQFF.

CDR3 sequence (DNA): TGTGCCAGCAGGATCAACCTGGGACAGAAAGACTCCTATGGCTACACCTTC. Its translation is CASRINLGQKDSYGYTF. The chain employs TRBV28 and TRBJ1-2; 7 bases agree with TRBD1. CDR1 is MDHEN, CDR2 SYDVKM, per germline. Trimming cost V 6 bases and J 4 bases; bases outside gene matches: 17. This CDR3 spans 17 amino acids.

The J gene is TRBJ2-3, the V gene TRBV7-2; TRBD2 agrees at 7 bases. This CDR3 contains 14 residues. Germline V gives CDR1 SGHTA, CDR2 FQGNSA. Trimming at V came to 9 bases and at J to 4 bases, leaving 10 bases not matched to a gene. This CDR3 is CASTGAGEPDTQYF. Here the CDR3 DNA reads TGTGCCAGTACCGGGGCGGGAGAACCAGATACGCAGTATTTT.